Listed below are T cell receptor beta chains from one sample, sequenced in a study of cytomegalovirus exposure and HLA in healthy donors. Profiling relied on immunoSEQ multiplex PCR, and the TCRdb table lists in-frame clones only, not all of them. The sample consists of roughly 180,000 clones, about 75% of them appearing once. The sequenced sample consisted of PBMCs. These TCRs come from a man aged 50 to 60 in good health and CMV-seropositive. The CDR3 runs from the conserved cysteine through the conserved F or W. The order of the fields is D gene, V gene, clone size, J gene, CDR3 DNA, CDR3 protein. D genes are given only for firm matches. The size entry is marked missing in some rows and otherwise reads once, few, many or a size class.

D gene: NA; V gene: TRBV25-1; clone size: NA; J gene: TRBJ1-1; CDR3 DNA: TGTGCCAGCAGTTCACTACTCGTCGGTCAAATGAACACTGAAGCTTTCTTT; CDR3 protein: CASSSLLVGQMNTEAFF
D gene: TRBD1; V gene: TRBV6-1; clone size: NA; J gene: TRBJ1-5; CDR3 DNA: TGTGCCAGCAGTGCAGGGACAGGGAATTCAGGCAATCAGCCCCAGCATTTT; CDR3 protein: CASSAGTGNSGNQPQHF
D gene: NA; V gene: TRBV7-6; clone size: NA; J gene: TRBJ1-6; CDR3 DNA: TGTGCCAGCAGCCTTCGTACAGGCCTCGATTCACCCCTCCACTTT; CDR3 protein: CASSLRTGLDSPLHF
D gene: NA; V gene: TRBV19; clone size: NA; J gene: TRBJ1-5; CDR3 DNA: TGTGCCAGTAGTGGGAGGGAAGGCGGTCAGCCCCAGCATTTT; CDR3 protein: CASSGREGGQPQHF
D gene: TRBD1; V gene: TRBV29-1; clone size: NA; J gene: TRBJ2-2; CDR3 DNA: TGCAGCGTGGGACAGGGCGGTGTAGGGACCGGGGAGCTGTTTTTT; CDR3 protein: CSVGQGGVGTGELFF
D gene: TRBD2; V gene: TRBV11-3; clone size: NA; J gene: TRBJ2-1; CDR3 DNA: TGTGCCAGCAGCTTAGACGGGTTCGGCGGGGGGGACAATGAGCAGTTCTTC; CDR3 protein: CASSLDGFGGGDNEQFF
D gene: NA; V gene: TRBV9; clone size: NA; J gene: TRBJ1-6; CDR3 DNA: TGTGCCAGCAGCGCAGGGGTCACCCTCCACTTT; CDR3 protein: CASSAGVTLHF
D gene: TRBD1; V gene: TRBV5-6; clone size: NA; J gene: TRBJ1-2; CDR3 DNA: TGTGCCAGCAGCCTCGGGACAGGGTCTTATGGCTACACCTTC; CDR3 protein: CASSLGTGSYGYTF
D gene: TRBD2; V gene: TRBV7-8; clone size: NA; J gene: TRBJ2-5; CDR3 DNA: TGTGCCAGCAGCTTCATCACTAGCGCCGAACAAGAGACCCAGTACTTC; CDR3 protein: CASSFITSAEQETQYF
D gene: NA; V gene: TRBV5-6; clone size: NA; J gene: TRBJ2-7; CDR3 DNA: TGTGCCAGCAGCTTGGACAGTTACTACGAGCAGTACTTC; CDR3 protein: CASSLDSYYEQYF
D gene: NA; V gene: TRBV2; clone size: NA; J gene: TRBJ2-7; CDR3 DNA: TGTGCCAGCAGGTCAGGGCTCGAGCAGTACTTC; CDR3 protein: CASRSGLEQYF
D gene: TRBD1; V gene: TRBV27; clone size: NA; J gene: TRBJ1-2; CDR3 DNA: TGTGCCAGCAGGCCTGGGACAGGGGGATATGGCTACACCTTC; CDR3 protein: CASRPGTGGYGYTF
D gene: NA; V gene: TRBV6-5; clone size: once; J gene: TRBJ1-5; CDR3 DNA: TGTGCCAGCACCGAGACAGGCTACAATCAGCCCCAGCATTTT; CDR3 protein: CASTETGYNQPQHF
D gene: NA; V gene: TRBV29-1; clone size: NA; J gene: TRBJ1-2; CDR3 DNA: TGCAGCGTTATAGGGAGTAGCTATGGCTACACCTTC; CDR3 protein: CSVIGSSYGYTF
D gene: NA; V gene: TRBV27; clone size: NA; J gene: TRBJ1-2; CDR3 DNA: TGTGCCAGCAGTTTCCATGAACGGGGCTATGGCTACACCTTC; CDR3 protein: CASSFHERGYGYTF
D gene: TRBD2; V gene: TRBV27; clone size: NA; J gene: TRBJ2-1; CDR3 DNA: TGTGCCAGCAGTTTACAGGGGACTAGCGGGGGGGTAAATGAGCAGTTCTTC; CDR3 protein: CASSLQGTSGGVNEQFF
D gene: NA; V gene: TRBV5-1; clone size: few; J gene: TRBJ2-2; CDR3 DNA: TGCGCCAGCAGCCCCGAATTAGGGGGCACCGGGGAGCTGTTTTTT; CDR3 protein: CASSPELGGTGELFF
D gene: TRBD1; V gene: TRBV7-9; clone size: NA; J gene: TRBJ2-2; CDR3 DNA: TGTGCCAGCAGCCGATCGACAGGGATGAACACCGGGGAGCTGTTTTTT; CDR3 protein: CASSRSTGMNTGELFF
D gene: NA; V gene: TRBV18; clone size: NA; J gene: TRBJ1-4; CDR3 DNA: TGTGCCAGCTCCACCCGACAGAGAAATAATGAAAAACTGGTTTTT; CDR3 protein: CASSTRQRNNEKLVF
D gene: NA; V gene: TRBV7-2; clone size: NA; J gene: TRBJ2-1; CDR3 DNA: TGTGCCAGCAGCGAAAACGGGGGGCCAAACAATGAGCAGTTCTTC; CDR3 protein: CASSENGGPNNEQFF
D gene: TRBD1; V gene: TRBV27; clone size: many; J gene: TRBJ1-5; CDR3 DNA: TGTGCCAGCAGTTCTGTTGACAGGGACAATCAGCCCCAGCATTTT; CDR3 protein: CASSSVDRDNQPQHF
D gene: NA; V gene: TRBV6-1; clone size: NA; J gene: TRBJ1-2; CDR3 DNA: TGTGCCAGCACGGCAGGGGAAATGGGCTACTATGGCTACACCTTC; CDR3 protein: CASTAGEMGYYGYTF
D gene: NA; V gene: TRBV30; clone size: once; J gene: TRBJ1-2; CDR3 DNA: TGTGCCTGGAGTGGATCCCAGCGGGGAGCGGGCACCTTC; CDR3 protein: CAWSGSQRGAGTF